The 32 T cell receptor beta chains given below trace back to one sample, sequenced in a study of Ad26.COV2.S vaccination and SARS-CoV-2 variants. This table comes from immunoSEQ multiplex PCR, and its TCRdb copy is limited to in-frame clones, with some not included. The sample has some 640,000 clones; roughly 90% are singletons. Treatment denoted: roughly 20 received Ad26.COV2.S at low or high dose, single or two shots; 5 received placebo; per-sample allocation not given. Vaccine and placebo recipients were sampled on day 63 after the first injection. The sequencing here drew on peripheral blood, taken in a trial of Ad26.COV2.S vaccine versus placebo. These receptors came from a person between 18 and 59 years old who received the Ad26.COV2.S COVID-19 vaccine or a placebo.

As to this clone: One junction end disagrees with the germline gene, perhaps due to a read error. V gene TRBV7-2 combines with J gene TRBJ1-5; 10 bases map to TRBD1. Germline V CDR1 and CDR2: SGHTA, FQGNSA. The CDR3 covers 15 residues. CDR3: CASSLAWDRGFPQHF. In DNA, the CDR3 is TGTGCCAGCAGCCTAGCGTGGGACAGGGGTTTCCCCCAGCATTTT.

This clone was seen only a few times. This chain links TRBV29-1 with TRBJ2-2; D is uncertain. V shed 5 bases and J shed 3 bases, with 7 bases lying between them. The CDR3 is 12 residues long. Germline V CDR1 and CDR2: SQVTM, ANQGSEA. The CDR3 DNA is TGCAGCGTTTGGAGAGACACCGGGGAGCTGTTTTTT. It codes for CSVWRDTGELFF.

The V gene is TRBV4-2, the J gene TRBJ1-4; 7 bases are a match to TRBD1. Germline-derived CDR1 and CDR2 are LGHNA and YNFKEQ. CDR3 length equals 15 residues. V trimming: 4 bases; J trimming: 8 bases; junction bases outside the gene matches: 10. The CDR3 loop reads CASSPYGQVEEKLFF. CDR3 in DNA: TGTGCCAGCAGCCCATACGGACAGGTGGAGGAAAAACTGTTTTTT.

CDR3 sequence reads: CASRASVGTYGYTF. The DNA of the CDR3 is TGTGCCAGCAGGGCATCAGTGGGAACCTATGGCTACACCTTC. This chain links TRBV6-5 with TRBJ1-2, with D unresolved. The CDR3 length is 14 residues. The germline CDR1 and CDR2 sequences are MNHEY and SVGAGI. Trimming removed 6 bases at V and 4 bases at J, with 15 bases between.

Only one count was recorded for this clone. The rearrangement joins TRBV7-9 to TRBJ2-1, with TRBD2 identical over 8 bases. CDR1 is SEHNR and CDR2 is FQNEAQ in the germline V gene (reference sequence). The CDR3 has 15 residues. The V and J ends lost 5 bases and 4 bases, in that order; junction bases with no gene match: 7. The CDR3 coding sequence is TGTGCCAGCAGCCGACTTAGCGGGGAGTACAATGAGCAGTTCTTC. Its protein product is CASSRLSGEYNEQFF. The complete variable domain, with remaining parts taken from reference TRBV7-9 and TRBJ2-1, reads DTGVSQNPRHKITKRGQNVTFRCDPISEHNRLYWYRQTLGQGPEFLTYFQNEAQLEKSRLLSDRFSAERPKGSFSTLEIQRTEQGDSAMYLCASSRLSGEYNEQFFGPGTRLTVL.

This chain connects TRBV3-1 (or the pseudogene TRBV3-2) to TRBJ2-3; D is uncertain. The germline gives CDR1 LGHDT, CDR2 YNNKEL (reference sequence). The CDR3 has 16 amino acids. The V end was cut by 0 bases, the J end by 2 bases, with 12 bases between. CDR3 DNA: TGTGCCAGCAGCCAAGATAAAGGAATTGTCACAGATACGCAGTATTTT. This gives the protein CASSQDKGIVTDTQYF.

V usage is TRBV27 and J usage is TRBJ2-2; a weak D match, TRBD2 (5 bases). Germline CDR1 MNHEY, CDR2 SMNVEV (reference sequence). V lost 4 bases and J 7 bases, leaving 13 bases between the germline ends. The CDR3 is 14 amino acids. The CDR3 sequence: CASSSRLLVGELFF. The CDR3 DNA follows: TGTGCCAGCAGTTCGAGACTACTCGTCGGGGAGCTGTTTTTT.

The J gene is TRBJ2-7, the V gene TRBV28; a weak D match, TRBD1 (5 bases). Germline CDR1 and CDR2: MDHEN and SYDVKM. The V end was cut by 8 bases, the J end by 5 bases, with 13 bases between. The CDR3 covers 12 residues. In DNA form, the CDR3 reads TGTGCCAGCCGATCGACAGCAAACGAGCAGTACTTC. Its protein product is CASRSTANEQYF.

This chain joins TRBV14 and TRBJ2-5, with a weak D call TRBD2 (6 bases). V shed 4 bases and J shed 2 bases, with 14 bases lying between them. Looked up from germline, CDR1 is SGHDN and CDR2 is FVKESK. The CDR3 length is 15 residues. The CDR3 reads CASSRRGRQQETQYF. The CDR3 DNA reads TGTGCCAGCAGCCGAAGAGGGAGGCAACAAGAGACCCAGTACTTC.

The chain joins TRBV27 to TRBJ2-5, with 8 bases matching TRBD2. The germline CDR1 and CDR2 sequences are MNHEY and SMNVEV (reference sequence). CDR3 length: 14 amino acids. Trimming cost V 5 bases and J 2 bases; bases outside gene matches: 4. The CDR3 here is CASSEAGVQETQYF. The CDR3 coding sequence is TGTGCCAGCAGTGAAGCGGGGGTACAAGAGACCCAGTACTTC.

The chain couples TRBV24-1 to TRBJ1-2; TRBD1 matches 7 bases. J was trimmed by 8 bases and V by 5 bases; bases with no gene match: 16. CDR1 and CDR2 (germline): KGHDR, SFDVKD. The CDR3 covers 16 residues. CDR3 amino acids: CATSGRQGGGVFGYTF. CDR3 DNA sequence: TGTGCCACCAGTGGCCGACAGGGCGGGGGGGTTTTCGGCTACACCTTC.

The CDR3 region has the DNA TGTGCCACCAGCACAACAGGGGCTAACTATGGCTACACCTTC. Its translation is CATSTTGANYGYTF. The rearrangement links TRBV15 to TRBJ1-2; 7 bases map to TRBD1. The CDR3 consists of 14 residues. Germline CDR1 is LNHNV and CDR2 is YYDKDF (reference sequence). J lost 0 bases, V lost 4 bases, and 2 bases had no gene match.

This CDR3 is CASSVLPGQGPTEAFF. CDR3 DNA sequence: TGTGCCAGCAGTGTCCTTCCGGGACAGGGGCCCACTGAAGCTTTCTTT. This sequence joins TRBV6-1 and TRBJ1-1, with 10 bases matching TRBD1. Germline V lookup: CDR1 MNHNS, CDR2 SASEGT. The CDR3 spans 16 residues. V trimming: 4 bases; J trimming: 4 bases; junction bases outside the gene matches: 9.

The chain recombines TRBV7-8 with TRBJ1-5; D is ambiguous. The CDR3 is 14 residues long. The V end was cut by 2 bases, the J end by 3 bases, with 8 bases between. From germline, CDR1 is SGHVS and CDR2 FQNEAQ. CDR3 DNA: TGTGCCAGCAGCTTACAAAGCATCAATCAGCCCCAGCATTTT. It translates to CASSLQSINQPQHF. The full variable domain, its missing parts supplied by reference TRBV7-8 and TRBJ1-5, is GAGVSQSPRYKVAKRGQDVALRCDPISGHVSLFWYQQALGQGPEFLTYFQNEAQLDKSGLPSDRFFAERPEGSVSTLKIQRTQQEDSAVYLCASSLQSINQPQHFGDGTRLSIL.

The CDR3 nucleotides read TGTGCCAGCAGTTCTGACGGACTCTATGGCTACACCTTC. Translation gives CASSSDGLYGYTF. This chain links TRBV27 with TRBJ1-2, with D hard to call. The CDR3 sequence is 13 residues long. V was cut by 4 bases and J by 4 bases, with 10 bases left in between. Per germline, CDR1 MNHEY and CDR2 SMNVEV (reference sequence).

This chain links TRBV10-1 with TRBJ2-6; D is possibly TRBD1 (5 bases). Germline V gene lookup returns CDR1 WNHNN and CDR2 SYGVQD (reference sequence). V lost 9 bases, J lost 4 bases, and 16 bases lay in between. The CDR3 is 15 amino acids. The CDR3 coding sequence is TGCGCCAGGAAGACAGCCCCCCTCGGGGCCAACGTCCTGACTTTC. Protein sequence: CARKTAPLGANVLTF.

DNA of the CDR3: TGTGCCAGCAGCTTAGGGGGTGGGTTAGCGGACACTGAAGCTTTCTTT. Its translation: CASSLGGGLADTEAFF. The chain is built from TRBV7-6 and TRBJ1-1; D uncertain. The CDR3 consists of 16 residues. Trimming left V 1 base short and J 3 bases short, with 15 bases between. The germline V gene has CDR1 SGHVS and CDR2 FNYEAQ.

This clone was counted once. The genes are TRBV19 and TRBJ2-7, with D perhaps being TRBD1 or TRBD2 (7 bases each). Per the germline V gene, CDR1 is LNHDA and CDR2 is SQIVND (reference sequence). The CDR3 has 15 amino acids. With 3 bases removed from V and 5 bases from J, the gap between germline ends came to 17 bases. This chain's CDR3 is CASSMGSQGRDEQYF. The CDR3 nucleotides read TGTGCCAGTAGTATGGGCTCACAGGGGAGGGACGAGCAGTACTTC.

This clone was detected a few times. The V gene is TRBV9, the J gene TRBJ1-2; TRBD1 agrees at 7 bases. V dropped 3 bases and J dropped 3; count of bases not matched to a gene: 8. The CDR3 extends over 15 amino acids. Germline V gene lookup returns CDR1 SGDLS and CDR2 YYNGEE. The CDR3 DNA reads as TGTGCCAGCAGCGGGAATTGGGACAGCCACTATGGCTACACCTTC. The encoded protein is CASSGNWDSHYGYTF.

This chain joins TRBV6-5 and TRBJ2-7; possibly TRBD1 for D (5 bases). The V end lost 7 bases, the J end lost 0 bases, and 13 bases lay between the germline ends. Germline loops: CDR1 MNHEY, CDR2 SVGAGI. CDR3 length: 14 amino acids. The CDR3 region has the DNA TGTGCCAGCAAAGAGTCGACAGTCTCCTACGAGCAGTACTTC. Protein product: CASKESTVSYEQYF.

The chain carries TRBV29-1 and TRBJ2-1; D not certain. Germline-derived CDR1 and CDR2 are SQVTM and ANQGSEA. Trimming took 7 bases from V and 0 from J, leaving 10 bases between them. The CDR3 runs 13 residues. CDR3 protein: CSAWYSSYNEQFF. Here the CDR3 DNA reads TGCAGCGCTTGGTACTCCTCCTACAATGAGCAGTTCTTC.

The CDR3 region has the DNA TGTGCCAGCAGCCCGACCGTGAGGGGTGATACGCAGTATTTT. This encodes CASSPTVRGDTQYF. This chain links TRBV7-9 with TRBJ2-3; D might be TRBD1 or TRBD2, each matching 5 bases. This CDR3 is 14 amino acids long. The ends were cut back, 5 bases at V and 6 bases at J, with 15 bases in the middle. Germline values: CDR1 SEHNR, CDR2 FQNEAQ (reference sequence).

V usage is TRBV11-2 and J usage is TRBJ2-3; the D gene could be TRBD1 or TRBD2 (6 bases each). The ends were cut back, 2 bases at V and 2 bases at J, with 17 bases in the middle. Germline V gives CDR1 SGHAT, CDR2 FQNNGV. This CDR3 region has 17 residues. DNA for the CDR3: TGTGCCAGCAGCTTAAGGATCGGGGGCTACCACACAGATACGCAGTATTTT. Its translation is CASSLRIGGYHTDTQYF. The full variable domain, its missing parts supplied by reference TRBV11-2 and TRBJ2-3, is EAGVAQSPRYKIIEKRQSVAFWCNPISGHATLYWYQQILGQGPKLLIQFQNNGVVDDSQLPKDRFSAERLKGVDSTLKIQPAKLEDSAVYLCASSLRIGGYHTDTQYFGPGTRLTVL.

As DNA, the CDR3 is TGTGCCAGTAGTATTGCGGGAGGGGAGCTGTTTTTT. Amino acids: CASSIAGGELFF. The V call is TRBV19, the J call TRBJ2-2; D might be TRBD2 (6 bases). Trimming took off 3 bases at V and 8 bases at J, with 7 bases between the two ends. Germline V gene lookup returns CDR1 LNHDA and CDR2 SQIVND (reference sequence). CDR3 length: 12 amino acids.

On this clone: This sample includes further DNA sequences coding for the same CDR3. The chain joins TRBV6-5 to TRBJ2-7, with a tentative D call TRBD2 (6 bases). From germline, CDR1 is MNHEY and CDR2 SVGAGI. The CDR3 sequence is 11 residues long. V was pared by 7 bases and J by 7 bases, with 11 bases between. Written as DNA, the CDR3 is TGTGCCAGCACCCAGGGAGGAGAGCAGTACTTC. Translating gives CASTQGGEQYF.

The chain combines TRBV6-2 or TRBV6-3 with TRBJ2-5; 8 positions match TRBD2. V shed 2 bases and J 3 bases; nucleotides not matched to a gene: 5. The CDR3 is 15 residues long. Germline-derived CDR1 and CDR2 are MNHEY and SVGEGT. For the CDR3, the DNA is TGTGCCAGCAGTTACAAGAGCGGGGGTAAAGAGACCCAGTACTTC. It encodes CASSYKSGGKETQYF.

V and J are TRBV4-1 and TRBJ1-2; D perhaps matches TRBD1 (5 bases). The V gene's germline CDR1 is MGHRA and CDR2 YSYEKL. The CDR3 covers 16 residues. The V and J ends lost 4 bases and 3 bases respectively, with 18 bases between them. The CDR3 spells CASSPDRTGTHYGYTF. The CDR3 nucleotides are TGCGCCAGCAGCCCGGACCGCACCGGGACCCACTATGGCTACACCTTC.

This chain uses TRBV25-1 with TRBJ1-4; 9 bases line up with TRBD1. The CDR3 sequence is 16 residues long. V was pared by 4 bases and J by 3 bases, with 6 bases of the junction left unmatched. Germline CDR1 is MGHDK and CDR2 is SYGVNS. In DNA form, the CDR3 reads TGTGCCAGCAGTGGGAGACAGGGGGTGGCTAATGAAAAACTGTTTTTT. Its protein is CASSGRQGVANEKLFF. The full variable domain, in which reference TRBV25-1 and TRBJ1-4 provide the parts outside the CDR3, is EADIYQTPRYLVIGTGKKITLECSQTMGHDKMYWYQQDPGMELHLIHYSYGVNSTEKGDLSSESTVSRIRTEHFPLTLESARPSHTSQYLCASSGRQGVANEKLFFGSGTQLSVL.

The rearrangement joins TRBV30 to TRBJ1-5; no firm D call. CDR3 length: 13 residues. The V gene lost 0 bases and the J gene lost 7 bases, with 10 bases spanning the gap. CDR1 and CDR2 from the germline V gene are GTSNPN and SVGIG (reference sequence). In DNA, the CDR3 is TGTGCCTGGAGTGTAGGGCGGCGACAGCCCCAGCATTTT. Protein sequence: CAWSVGRRQPQHF. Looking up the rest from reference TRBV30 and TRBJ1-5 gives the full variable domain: SQTIHQWPATLVQPVGSPLSLECTVEGTSNPNLYWYRQAAGRGLQLLFYSVGIGQISSEVPQNLSASRPQDRQFILSSKKLLLSDSGFYLCAWSVGRRQPQHFGDGTRLSIL.

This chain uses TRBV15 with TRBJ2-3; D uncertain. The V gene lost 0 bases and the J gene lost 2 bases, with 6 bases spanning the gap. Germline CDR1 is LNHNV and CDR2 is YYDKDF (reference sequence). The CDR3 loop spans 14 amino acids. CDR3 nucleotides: TGTGCCACCAGCAGAGAAATGCCCACAGATACGCAGTATTTT. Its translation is CATSREMPTDTQYF. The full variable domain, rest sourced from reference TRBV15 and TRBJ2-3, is DAMVIQNPRYQVTQFGKPVTLSCSQTLNHNVMYWYQQKSSQAPKLLFHYYDKDFNNEADTPDNFQSRRPNTSFCFLDIRSPGLGDTAMYLCATSREMPTDTQYFGPGTRLTVL.

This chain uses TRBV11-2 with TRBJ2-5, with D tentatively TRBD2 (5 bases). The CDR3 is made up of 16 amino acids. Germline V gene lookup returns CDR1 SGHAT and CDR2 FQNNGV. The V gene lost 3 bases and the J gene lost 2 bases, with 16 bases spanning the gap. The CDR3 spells CASSFMGIRGQETQYF. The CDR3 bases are TGTGCCAGCAGCTTTATGGGTATCCGAGGGCAAGAGACCCAGTACTTC.

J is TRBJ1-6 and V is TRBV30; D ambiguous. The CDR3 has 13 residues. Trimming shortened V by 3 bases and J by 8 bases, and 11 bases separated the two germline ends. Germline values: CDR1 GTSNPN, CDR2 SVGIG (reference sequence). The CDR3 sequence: CAWRSGRDSPLHF. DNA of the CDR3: TGTGCCTGGAGATCGGGGAGGGATTCACCCCTCCACTTT.